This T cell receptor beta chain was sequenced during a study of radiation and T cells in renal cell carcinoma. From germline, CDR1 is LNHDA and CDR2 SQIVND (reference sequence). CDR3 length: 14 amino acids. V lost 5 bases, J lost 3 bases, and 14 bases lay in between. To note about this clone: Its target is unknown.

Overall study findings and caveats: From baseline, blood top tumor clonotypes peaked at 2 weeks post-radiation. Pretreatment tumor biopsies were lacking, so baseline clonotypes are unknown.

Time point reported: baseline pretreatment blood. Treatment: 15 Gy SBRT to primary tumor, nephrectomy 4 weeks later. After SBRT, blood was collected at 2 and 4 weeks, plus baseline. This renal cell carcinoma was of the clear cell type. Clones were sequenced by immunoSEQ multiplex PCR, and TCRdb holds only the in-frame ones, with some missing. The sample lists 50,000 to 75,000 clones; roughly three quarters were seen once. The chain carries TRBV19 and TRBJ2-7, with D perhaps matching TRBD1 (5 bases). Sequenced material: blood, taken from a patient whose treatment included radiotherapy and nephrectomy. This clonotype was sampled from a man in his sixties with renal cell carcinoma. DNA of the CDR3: TGTGCCAGTAGTCCCTCGACAGAAAGCTACGAGCAGTACTTC. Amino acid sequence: CASSPSTESYEQYF.